This T cell receptor (beta chain) was recorded in a study of beta chain features in type 1 diabetes listed by TCRdb under 2018. In terms of the full investigation: Mean age, gender distribution, total cell number and subset yield did not differ between patients and healthy donors. A total of roughly 100 million sorted cells were examined across all samples, and a strong correlation was observed between cell number per subset and RNA yield. The study compared TCRB repertoires of sorted circulating CD4+ T cell subsets between recently diagnosed type 1 diabetes patients and matched healthy donors. Whereas all 30 or so donors provided naive and central memory subsets, regulatory and stem cell-like memory subsets were isolated from just 8 patients and about 8 healthy donors. The paper as a whole reports these results and caveats: Shorter templates might have been favored by PCR, but patient and control samples were amplified and corrected together, so both groups would have been affected equally by any skew. Patients with type 1 diabetes made fewer insertions and deleted more nucleotides at VDJ recombination sites, implying thymic rearrangement abnormalities. In all four CD4+ subsets, TCRB CDR3 length was moderately but significantly shorter in type 1 diabetes patients. Naive, central memory and regulatory TCRB repertoires appeared more similar among patients than among healthy donors. HLA sub-analyses involved small numbers of individuals, so any influence of HLA type on TCRB rearrangement remained unresolved. Because cDNA was sequenced instead of genomic DNA, highly expressing activated cells could be over-represented, though the groups showed no difference in activation or CD3 levels.

The High Capacity cDNA Reverse Transcription Kit was used to reverse transcribe all of the isolated RNA, meaning that expressed TCRB transcripts were what got sequenced. Deep immunoSEQ sequencing was applied to naive, central memory and regulatory T cell samples, giving an average of approximately 4 million total reads per sample. Sorted cells were lysed in RLT buffer and RNA was extracted with DNase-treated RNeasy Micro or Mini kits, depending on cell number. To prevent cross-contamination, every cell subset was processed on its own, while patient and healthy donor samples were processed together. TCRB sequences were amplified from cDNA with the immunoSEQ multiplex PCR, producing 87-bp fragments spanning the CDR3 region. Amplicons were sequenced on the Illumina HiSeq platform. Per the original workflow: PCR bias was computationally corrected using synthetic template baselines, reads within Hamming distance 2 were collapsed, and singletons that could not be merged were discarded. Reads were aligned against IMGT to assign V, D and J genes, CDR3 length and insertions or deletions at six rearrangement sites. Clonotype counts were normalized to sorted cell number within each subset before computing true diversity and Gini coefficients with the tcR R package. The overlap coefficient, calculated on TCRB nucleotide sequences, was used to quantify repertoire sharing. TCRdb stores this immuneACCESS table with in-frame sequences only. Part of the clones is absent; in the studies checked, under half of the shortfall reflects unresolved V genes, and no reason is known for the rest. From that table come the V and J calls and clone size; the DNA was used to work out D and trimming. The sample has some 120,000 clones on record, around 16% of them singletons. Together, the top ten hold 2.6% of the sample.

Notes on this clone: It lacks a known antigen. Per-base qualities were not stored, and no clone one base away is much larger.

The CDR3 runs 17 amino acids, cysteine and phenylalanine included. The only DNA kept is the CDR3, 51 bases in frame from the first base. The germline V and J ends show losses of 2 bases and 4 bases respectively, and no gene match explains 12 bases of the junction. Taken from the germline V gene, the CDR1 and CDR2 loops are MGHRA and YSYEKL. Each donor gave one peripheral blood draw, about 100 mL on average, collected into heparinised tubes. A BD FACSAria II and a panel including CD45RO, CCR7, CD25, CD127, CD95 and CD27 were used to sort naive, central memory, regulatory and stem cell-like memory CD4+ T cells. Purity was above 98% for every sorted population. PBMCs were isolated right away by Lymphoprep density gradient centrifugation and were stained directly, without culture. To minimize batch effects, samples were stained and sorted in pairs, one healthy donor with one patient per experiment.

The chain links TRBV4-1 with TRBJ2-3; 7 bases in the middle match TRBD1. The receptor comes from a man aged 18 to 29 with type 1 diabetes. The specimen sequenced was central memory CD4+ T cells from blood. The nucleotide sequence is TGCGCCAGCAGCCAACCTCGACAGGGAGCGCTTTCAGATACGCAGTATTTT. Translated, it gives CASSQPRQGALSDTQYF.